The TCR beta chain described here comes from a study of cytomegalovirus exposure and HLA in healthy donors. Whole-study findings and limits: Cytomegalovirus association was assigned to about 150 TCR beta chains. For presence/absence analyses, sequencing depth was assumed to be roughly uniform across donors. Later, TCR association rates were found to vary by HLA locus, highest for DRB1 and lowest for HLA-C.

In the PCR, 60 Vbeta and 13 Jbeta primers were used. The assay was immunoSEQ multiplex PCR, and TCRdb's table has in-frame clones only and misses some. Of under 130,000 clones detected, approximately 72% appear once; the ten largest clones hold around 2.1%. As regards this clone: Its antigen is currently unknown.

The germline V and J ends were trimmed by 5 bases and 0 bases, with 14 bases remaining between them. This CDR3 has 15 amino acids. Per the germline V gene, CDR1 is SEHNR and CDR2 is FQNEAQ (reference sequence). The sequence came from a man in his thirties or forties in good health and CMV-seronegative. The specimen sequenced was PBMCs. The rearrangement uses TRBV7-9 and TRBJ2-7; D is possibly TRBD1 (6 bases). The chain's CDR3 is CASSPLTGASYEQYF. The CDR3, as DNA: TGTGCCAGCAGCCCCCTGACAGGTGCCTCCTACGAGCAGTACTTC.